This T cell receptor (beta chain) was documented in a study of OX40 agonist ivuxolimab in advanced cancers. A remark on this clone: Its antigen is as yet unknown.

Measured with immunoSEQ multiplex PCR; TCRdb has only the in-frame clones, and not every one. Here the sample spans 100,000 to 150,000 clones, over 75% being singletons. This CDR3 is 14 amino acids long. Deletions cut 0 bases from V and 11 bases from J, with 12 bases between. CDR1 is SGHRS and CDR2 is YFSETQ in the germline V gene. The study, taken as a whole, reports: Some patients without response likewise showed low normalized clonal expansion. Partly responding patients at 0.1-3.0 mg/kg showed some of the smallest clonal expansion.

The chain combines TRBV5-1 with TRBJ1-6; D unresolved. The source material was CD4+ or CD8+ T cells sorted from blood, sampled in a trial of the OX40 agonist ivuxolimab. The receptor was isolated from an adult with an advanced solid tumor such as melanoma, head and neck, liver or kidney cancer. This CDR3 is CASSLEGSSPPLHF. The CDR3 DNA reads as TGCGCCAGCAGCTTGGAGGGCTCCAGTCCACCCCTCCACTTT.